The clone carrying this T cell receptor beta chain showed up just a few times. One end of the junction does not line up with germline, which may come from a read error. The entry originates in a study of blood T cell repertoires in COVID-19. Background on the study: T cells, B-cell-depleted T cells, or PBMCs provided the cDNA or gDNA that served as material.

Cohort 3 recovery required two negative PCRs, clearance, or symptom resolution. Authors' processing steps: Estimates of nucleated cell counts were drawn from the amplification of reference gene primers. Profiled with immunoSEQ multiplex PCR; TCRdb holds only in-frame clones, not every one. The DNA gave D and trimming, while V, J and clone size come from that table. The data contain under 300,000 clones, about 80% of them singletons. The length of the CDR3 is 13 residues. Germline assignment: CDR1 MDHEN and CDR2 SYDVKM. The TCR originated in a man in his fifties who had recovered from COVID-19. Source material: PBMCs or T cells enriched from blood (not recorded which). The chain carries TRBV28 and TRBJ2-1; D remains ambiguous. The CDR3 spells CSTKRISYNEQFF. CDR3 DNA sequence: TGCAGTACTAAGCGAATCTCCTACAATGAGCAGTTCTTC.